A single sample gave rise to the 5 T cell receptor beta chains below, sequenced in a study of CD8+ T cells in alopecia areata. It was cDNA, reverse transcribed from extracted RNA, that served as the sequencing template. TCRdb's table, derived via immunoSEQ multiplex PCR, lists solely in-frame clones and lacks some. The sample yields over 110,000 clones, roughly 46% seen once. The input for sequencing was CD4+ T cells sorted from blood, taken at week 0. These receptors were taken from a human donor with alopecia areata.

The chain employs TRBV7-2 and TRBJ2-3; D unclear. This CDR3 has 12 amino acids. V was trimmed by 6 bases and J by 5 bases, leaving 9 bases between them. Germline CDR1 and CDR2: SGHTA and FQGNSA. The CDR3 sequence is CASSRAGDTQYF. The CDR3 DNA follows: TGTGCCAGCAGTCGGGCCGGAGATACGCAGTATTTT.

This clone was counted a few times. J is TRBJ2-1 and V is TRBV7-2; 8 bases match TRBD2. This CDR3 spans 13 amino acids. Germline V gene lookup returns CDR1 SGHTA and CDR2 FQGNSA. Germline trimming cut 3 bases from V and 9 bases from J; bases unmatched to any gene: 4. For the CDR3, the DNA is TGTGCCAGCAGCTTCAGGCGGGAGGTTGAGCAGTTCTTC. Protein: CASSFRREVEQFF.

This clone was seen a few times. Within the sample, other DNA sequences also encode this same CDR3. The chain uses TRBV18 and TRBJ2-7, with D hard to call. Trimming pared 2 bases from V and 0 bases from J, leaving 8 bases between. The CDR3 has 14 amino acids. CDR1 KGHSH and CDR2 LQKENI come from the germline V gene. The chain's CDR3 is CASSPGLSSYEQYF. CDR3 coding DNA: TGTGCCAGCTCACCAGGCCTCAGCTCCTACGAGCAGTACTTC.

This clone was seen only a few times. The chain is built from TRBV4-1 and TRBJ2-5; D not resolved. Germline V gene sequence: CDR1 MGHRA, CDR2 YSYEKL. CDR3 length: 14 residues. Trimming removed 0 bases at V and 1 base at J, with 6 bases between. In DNA, the CDR3 is TGCGCCAGCAGCCAAGAATGGGGCCAAGAGACCCAGTACTTC. This sequence encodes CASSQEWGQETQYF.

V gene TRBV7-2 combines with J gene TRBJ2-7; D may be TRBD1 (6 bases). The CDR3 runs to 15 residues. In germline, CDR1 is SGHTA, CDR2 FQGNSA. V lost 5 bases, J lost 4 bases, and 18 bases lay in between. The CDR3 region has the DNA TGTGCCAGCAGCCCGACAGGCCTAAACTGGTACGAGCAGTACTTC. Translation: CASSPTGLNWYEQYF.